Below, 5 T cell receptor beta chains from the same sample are listed, as sequenced in a study of T-cell reconstitution after alpha-beta-depleted transplantation in children. Preparation of the TCRbeta library involved a method that used unique molecular identifiers. TCRdb re-analysed the PCR reads in MiXCR, keeping a single row per CDR3 protein. The sample has about 100,000 distinct CDR3 sequences, about 6.8% seen once. Material: PBMCs, obtained before TCRalphabeta/CD19-depleted stem cell transplant. The receptors derive from a boy between 2 and 15 years old with acute lymphoblastic leukemia, due to receive a stem cell transplant.

Only a few counts were recorded for this clonotype. The V call is TRBV7-3, the J call TRBJ2-1; the match to TRBD1 covers 7 bases. The CDR3 consists of 15 residues. Looked up from germline, CDR1 is SGHTA and CDR2 is FQGTGA. V was pared by 5 bases and J by 2 bases, with 6 bases of the junction left unmatched. CDR3 DNA sequence: TGTGCCAGCAGCCGAGACAGGGAAGCCTACAATGAGCAGTTCTTC. Translation gives CASSRDREAYNEQFF.

CDR3 sequence (DNA): TGTGCCAGCAGACCCCGGTTGGGGGAAGGATCCTACGAGCAGTACTTC. Residues: CASRPRLGEGSYEQYF. This chain connects TRBV7-9 to TRBJ2-7; D possibly uses TRBD1 or TRBD2 (5 bases each). CDR3 length: 16 residues. Germline V gene sequence: CDR1 SEHNR, CDR2 FQNEAQ (reference sequence). V was shortened by 6 bases and J by 1 base, with 19 bases between the two germline ends.

The chain employs TRBV29-1 and TRBJ1-5, with D perhaps TRBD1 (6 bases). Trimming shortened V by 5 bases and J by 9 bases, and 17 bases separated the two germline ends. The CDR3 length is 13 residues. The germline V gene has CDR1 SQVTM and CDR2 ANQGSEA. In nucleotides, the CDR3 is TGCAGCGTTTCATTACAGGGCCAGTCGCCCCAGCATTTT. Translated: CSVSLQGQSPQHF.

This clonotype has a count of ten or more. The chain combines TRBV28 with TRBJ1-4; a weak D match, TRBD1 (6 bases). The length of the CDR3 is 14 residues. The V gene lost 5 bases and the J gene lost 3 bases, with 10 bases spanning the gap. CDR1 is MDHEN and CDR2 is SYDVKM in the germline V gene. The CDR3: CASSQGWANEKLFF. The CDR3 region has the DNA TGTGCCAGCAGTCAGGGGTGGGCTAATGAAAAACTGTTTTTT. Filled out from reference TRBV28 and TRBJ1-4, the complete variable domain reads DVKVTQSSRYLVKRTGEKVFLECVQDMDHENMFWYRQDPGLGLRLIYFSYDVKMKEKGDIPEGYSVSREKKERFSLILESASTNQTSMYLCASSQGWANEKLFFGSGTQLSVL.

This clonotype has at least ten counts. The rearrangement joins TRBV29-1 to TRBJ2-7; a possible D gene is TRBD1 (5 bases). This CDR3 region has 13 residues. CDR1 and CDR2 from the germline V gene are SQVTM and ANQGSEA. Trimming took off 2 bases at V and 6 bases at J, with 14 bases between the two ends. The CDR3, as DNA: TGCAGCGTTGAAAATCCGAATAGGGGCGAGCAGTACTTC. Protein product: CSVENPNRGEQYF.